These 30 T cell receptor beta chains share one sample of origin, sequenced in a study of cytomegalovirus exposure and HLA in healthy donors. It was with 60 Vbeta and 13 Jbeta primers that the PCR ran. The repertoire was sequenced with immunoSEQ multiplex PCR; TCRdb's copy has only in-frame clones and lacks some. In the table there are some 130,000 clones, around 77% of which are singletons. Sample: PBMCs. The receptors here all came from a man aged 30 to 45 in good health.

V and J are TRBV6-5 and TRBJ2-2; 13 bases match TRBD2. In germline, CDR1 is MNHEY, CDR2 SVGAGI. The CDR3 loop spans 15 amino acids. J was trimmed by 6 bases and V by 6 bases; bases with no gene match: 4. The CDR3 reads CASSKGLAGAGELFF. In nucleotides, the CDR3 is TGTGCCAGCAGCAAAGGACTAGCGGGGGCCGGGGAGCTGTTTTTT.

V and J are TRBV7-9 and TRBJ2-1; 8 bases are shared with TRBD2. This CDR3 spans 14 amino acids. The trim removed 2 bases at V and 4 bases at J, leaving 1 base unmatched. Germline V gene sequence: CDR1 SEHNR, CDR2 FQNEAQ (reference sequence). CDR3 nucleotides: TGTGCCAGCAGCTTAACTAGCGGATACAATGAGCAGTTCTTC. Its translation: CASSLTSGYNEQFF.

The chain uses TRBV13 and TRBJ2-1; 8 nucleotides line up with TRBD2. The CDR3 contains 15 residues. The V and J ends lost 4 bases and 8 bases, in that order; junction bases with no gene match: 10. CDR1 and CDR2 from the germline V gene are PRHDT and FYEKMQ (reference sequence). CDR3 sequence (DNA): TGTGCCAGCAGCTCTGCGGGAGGCCCTTGGGATGAGCAGTTCTTC. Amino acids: CASSSAGGPWDEQFF. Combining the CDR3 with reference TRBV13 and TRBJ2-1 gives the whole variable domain AAGVIQSPRHLIKEKRETATLKCYPIPRHDTVYWYQQGPGQDPQFLISFYEKMQSDKGSIPDRFSAQQFSDYHSELNMSSLELGDSALYFCASSSAGGPWDEQFFGPGTRLTVL.

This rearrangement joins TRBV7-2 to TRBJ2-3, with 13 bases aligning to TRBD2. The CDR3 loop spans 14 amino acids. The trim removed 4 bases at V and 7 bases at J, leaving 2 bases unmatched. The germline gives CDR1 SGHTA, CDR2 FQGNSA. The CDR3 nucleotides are TGTGCCAGCAGCTCGGGACTAGCGGGAAATACGCAGTATTTT. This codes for CASSSGLAGNTQYF.

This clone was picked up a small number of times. This chain's CDR3 is CASSSPSTGFFYGYTF. The CDR3 DNA follows: TGTGCCAGCAGCTCGCCCTCCACAGGGTTTTTCTATGGCTACACCTTC. This chain links TRBV28 with TRBJ1-2, with D perhaps matching TRBD1 (6 bases). The CDR3 totals 16 residues. V lost 6 bases and J lost 4, with 21 bases in between. Looked up from germline, CDR1 is MDHEN and CDR2 is SYDVKM.

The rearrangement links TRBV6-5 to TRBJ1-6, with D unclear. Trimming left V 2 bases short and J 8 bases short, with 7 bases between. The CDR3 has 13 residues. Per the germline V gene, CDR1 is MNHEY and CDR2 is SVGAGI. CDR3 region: CASSYRDYSPLHF. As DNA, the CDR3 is TGTGCCAGCAGTTACCGGGATTATTCACCCCTCCACTTT.

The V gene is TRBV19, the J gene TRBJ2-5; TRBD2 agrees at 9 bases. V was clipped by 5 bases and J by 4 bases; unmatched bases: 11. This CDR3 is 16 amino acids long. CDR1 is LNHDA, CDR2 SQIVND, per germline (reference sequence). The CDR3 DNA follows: TGTGCCAGTAGTTGGGCTAGCGGGACCCCGGGAGAGACCCAGTACTTC. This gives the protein CASSWASGTPGETQYF.

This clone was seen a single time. CDR3 in DNA: TGTGCCAGCAGTTTAGGTGGCGGGCAGACCAAGCAGTTCTTC. It codes for CASSLGGGQTKQFF. This chain connects TRBV28 to TRBJ2-1, with D perhaps matching TRBD2 (5 bases). Germline V CDR1 and CDR2: MDHEN, SYDVKM. The CDR3 runs to 14 residues. V was pared by 2 bases and J by 11 bases, with 16 bases between.

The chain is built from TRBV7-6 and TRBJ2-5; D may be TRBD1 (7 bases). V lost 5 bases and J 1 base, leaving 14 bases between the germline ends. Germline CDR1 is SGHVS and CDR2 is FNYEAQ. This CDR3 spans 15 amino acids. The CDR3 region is CASSAAGGIQETQYF. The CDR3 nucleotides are TGTGCCAGCAGCGCGGCAGGGGGGATCCAAGAGACCCAGTACTTC.

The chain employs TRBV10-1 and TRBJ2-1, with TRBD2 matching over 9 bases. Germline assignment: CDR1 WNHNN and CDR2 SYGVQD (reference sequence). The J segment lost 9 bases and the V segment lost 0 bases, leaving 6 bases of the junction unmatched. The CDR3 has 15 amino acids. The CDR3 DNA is TGCGCCAGCAGTGAGTCGTTGCTAGCGGGAACTGAGCAGTTCTTC. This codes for CASSESLLAGTEQFF.

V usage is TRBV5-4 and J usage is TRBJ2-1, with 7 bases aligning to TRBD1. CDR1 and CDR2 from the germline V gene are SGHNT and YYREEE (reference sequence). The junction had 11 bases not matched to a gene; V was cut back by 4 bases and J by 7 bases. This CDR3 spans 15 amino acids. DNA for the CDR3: TGTGCCAGCAGCCCTGACAGGGCCCGGAGTAATGAGCAGTTCTTC. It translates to CASSPDRARSNEQFF.

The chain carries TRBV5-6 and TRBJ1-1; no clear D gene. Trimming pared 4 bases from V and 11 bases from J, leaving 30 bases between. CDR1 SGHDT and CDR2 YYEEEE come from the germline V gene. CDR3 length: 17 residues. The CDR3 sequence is CASSGGWPWNTPPEAFF. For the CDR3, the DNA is TGTGCCAGCAGCGGCGGGTGGCCCTGGAACACTCCTCCGGAGGCTTTCTTT.

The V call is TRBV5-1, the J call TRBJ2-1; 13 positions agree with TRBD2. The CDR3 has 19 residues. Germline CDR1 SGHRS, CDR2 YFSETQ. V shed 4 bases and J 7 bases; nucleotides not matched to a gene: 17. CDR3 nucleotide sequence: TGCGCCAGCAGCCGATCCGGGACTAGCGGGAACCCCGGGTCGAATGAGCAGTTCTTC. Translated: CASSRSGTSGNPGSNEQFF.

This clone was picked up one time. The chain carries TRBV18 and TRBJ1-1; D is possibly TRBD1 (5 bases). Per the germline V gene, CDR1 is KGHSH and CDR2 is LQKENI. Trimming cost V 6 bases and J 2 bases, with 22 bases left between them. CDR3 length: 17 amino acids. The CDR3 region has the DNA TGTGCCAGCTCCCTGGCGGGGGTGGGCAGCTTTAACACTGAAGCTTTCTTT. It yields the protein CASSLAGVGSFNTEAFF.

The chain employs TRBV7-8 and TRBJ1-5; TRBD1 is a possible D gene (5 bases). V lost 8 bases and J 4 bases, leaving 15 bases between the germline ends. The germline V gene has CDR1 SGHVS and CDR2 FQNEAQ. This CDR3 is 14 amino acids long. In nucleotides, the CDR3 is TGTGCCAGCGCAACAGGAAGTAGAAATCAGCCCCAGCATTTT. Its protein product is CASATGSRNQPQHF.

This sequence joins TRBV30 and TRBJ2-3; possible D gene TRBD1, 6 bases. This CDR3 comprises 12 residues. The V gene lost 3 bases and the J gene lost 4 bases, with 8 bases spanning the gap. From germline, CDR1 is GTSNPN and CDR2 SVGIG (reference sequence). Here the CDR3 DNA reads TGTGCCTGGAGAGGGGGTGCAGATACGCAGTATTTT. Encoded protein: CAWRGGADTQYF.

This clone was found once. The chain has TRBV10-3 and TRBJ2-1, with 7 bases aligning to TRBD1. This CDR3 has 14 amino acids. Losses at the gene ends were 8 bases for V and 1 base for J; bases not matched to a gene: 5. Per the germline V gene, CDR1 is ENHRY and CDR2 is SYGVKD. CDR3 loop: CAIAGQESYNEQFF. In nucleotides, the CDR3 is TGTGCCATCGCCGGACAGGAGTCCTACAATGAGCAGTTCTTC.

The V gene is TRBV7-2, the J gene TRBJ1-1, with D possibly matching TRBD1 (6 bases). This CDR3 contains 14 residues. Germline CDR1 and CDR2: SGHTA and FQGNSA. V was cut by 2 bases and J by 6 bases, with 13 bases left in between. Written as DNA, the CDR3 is TGTGCCAGCAGCTTAATACAGGGCGCGCCTGAAGCTTTCTTT. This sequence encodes CASSLIQGAPEAFF.

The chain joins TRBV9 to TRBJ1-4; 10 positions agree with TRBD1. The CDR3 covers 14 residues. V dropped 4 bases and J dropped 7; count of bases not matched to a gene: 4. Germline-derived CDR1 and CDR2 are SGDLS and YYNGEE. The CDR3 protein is CASSQDRGPEKLFF. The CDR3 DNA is TGTGCCAGCAGCCAAGACAGGGGGCCTGAAAAACTGTTTTTT.

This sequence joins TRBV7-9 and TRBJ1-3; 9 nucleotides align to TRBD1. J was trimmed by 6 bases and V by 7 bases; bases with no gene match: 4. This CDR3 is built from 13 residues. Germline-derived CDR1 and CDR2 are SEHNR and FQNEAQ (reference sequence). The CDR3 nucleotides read TGTGCCAGCATTGGGACAGGGAAAAACACCATATATTTT. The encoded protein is CASIGTGKNTIYF. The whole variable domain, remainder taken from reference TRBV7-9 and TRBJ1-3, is DTGVSQNPRHKITKRGQNVTFRCDPISEHNRLYWYRQTLGQGPEFLTYFQNEAQLEKSRLLSDRFSAERPKGSFSTLEIQRTEQGDSAMYLCASIGTGKNTIYFGEGSWLTVV.

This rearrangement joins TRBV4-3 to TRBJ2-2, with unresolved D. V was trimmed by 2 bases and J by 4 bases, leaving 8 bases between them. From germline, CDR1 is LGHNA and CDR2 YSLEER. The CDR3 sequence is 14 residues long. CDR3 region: CASSQLVPTGELFF. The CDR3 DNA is TGCGCCAGCAGCCAATTAGTCCCCACCGGGGAGCTGTTTTTT.

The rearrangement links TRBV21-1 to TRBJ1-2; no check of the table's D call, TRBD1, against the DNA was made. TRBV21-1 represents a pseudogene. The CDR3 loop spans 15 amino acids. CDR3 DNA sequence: TGTGCCAGCAGCAATTTACAGGGGGCGAAGTATGGCTACACCTTC. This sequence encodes CASSNLQGAKYGYTF.

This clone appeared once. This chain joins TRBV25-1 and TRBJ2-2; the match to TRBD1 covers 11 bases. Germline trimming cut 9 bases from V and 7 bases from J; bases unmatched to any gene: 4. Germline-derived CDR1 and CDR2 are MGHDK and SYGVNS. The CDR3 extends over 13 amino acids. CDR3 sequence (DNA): TGTGCCAGTCGGACAGGGGGCCTCGGGGAGCTGTTTTTT. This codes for CASRTGGLGELFF.

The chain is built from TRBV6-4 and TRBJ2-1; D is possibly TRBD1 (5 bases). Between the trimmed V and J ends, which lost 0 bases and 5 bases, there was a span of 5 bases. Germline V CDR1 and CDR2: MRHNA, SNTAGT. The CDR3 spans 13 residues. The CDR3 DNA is TGTGCCAGCAGTGACTCGGACAACAATGAGCAGTTCTTC. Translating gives CASSDSDNNEQFF.

In DNA, the CDR3 is TGTGCCAGCTCACATATTAGCGGGAGTTCTACAGATACGCAGTATTTT. Amino acids: CASSHISGSSTDTQYF. The rearrangement uses TRBV18 and TRBJ2-3; 9 bases match TRBD2. CDR3 size: 16 residues. J lost 3 bases, V lost 4 bases, and 8 bases had no gene match. Germline assignment: CDR1 KGHSH and CDR2 LQKENI.

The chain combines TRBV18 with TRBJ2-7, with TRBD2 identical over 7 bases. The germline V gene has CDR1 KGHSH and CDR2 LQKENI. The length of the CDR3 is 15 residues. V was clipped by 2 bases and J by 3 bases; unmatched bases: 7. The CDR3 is CASSPSRDYGYEQYF. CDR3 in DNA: TGTGCCAGCTCACCAAGCCGGGACTACGGCTACGAGCAGTACTTC.

CDR3 residues: CSASMSYGYTF. Written as DNA, the CDR3 is TGCAGTGCTAGTATGAGCTATGGCTACACCTTC. This chain uses TRBV20-1 with TRBJ1-2, with D uncertain. The CDR3 covers 11 residues. The V gene's germline CDR1 is DFQATT and CDR2 SNEGSKA (reference sequence). Between the trimmed V and J ends, which lost 3 bases and 4 bases, there was a span of 6 bases.

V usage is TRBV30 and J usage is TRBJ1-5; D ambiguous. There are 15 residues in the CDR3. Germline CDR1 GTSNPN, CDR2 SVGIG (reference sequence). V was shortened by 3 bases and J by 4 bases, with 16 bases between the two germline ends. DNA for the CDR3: TGTGCCTGGAGCGGCGGAGGATGGGCTAATCAGCCCCAGCATTTT. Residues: CAWSGGGWANQPQHF.

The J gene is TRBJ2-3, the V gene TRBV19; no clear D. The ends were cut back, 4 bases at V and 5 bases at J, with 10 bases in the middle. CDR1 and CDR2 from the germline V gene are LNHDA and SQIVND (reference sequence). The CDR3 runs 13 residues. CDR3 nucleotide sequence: TGTGCCAGTAGTAGAGAAACACGAGATACGCAGTATTTT. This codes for CASSRETRDTQYF.

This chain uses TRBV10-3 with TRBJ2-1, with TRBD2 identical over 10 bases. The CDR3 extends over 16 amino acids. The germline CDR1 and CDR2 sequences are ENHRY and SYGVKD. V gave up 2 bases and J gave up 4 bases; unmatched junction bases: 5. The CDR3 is CAISEPGTSVYNEQFF. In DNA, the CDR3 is TGTGCCATCAGTGAGCCAGGGACTAGCGTTTACAATGAGCAGTTCTTC.